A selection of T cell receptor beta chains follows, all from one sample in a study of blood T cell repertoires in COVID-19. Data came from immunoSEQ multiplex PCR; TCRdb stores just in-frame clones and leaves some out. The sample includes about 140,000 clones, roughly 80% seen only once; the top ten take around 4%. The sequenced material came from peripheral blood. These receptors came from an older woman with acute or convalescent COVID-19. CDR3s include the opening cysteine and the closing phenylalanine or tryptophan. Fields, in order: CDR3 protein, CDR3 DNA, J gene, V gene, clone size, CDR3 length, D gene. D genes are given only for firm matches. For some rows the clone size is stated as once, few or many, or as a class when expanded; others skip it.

cdr3_aa: CASRGPNQPQHF
cdr3_nt: TGTGCCAGCAGGGGGCCTAATCAGCCCCAGCATTTT
j_call: TRBJ1-5
v_call: TRBV2
clone_size: .
cdr3_length: 12
d_call: .

cdr3_aa: CASSPGRLAGSYNEQFF
cdr3_nt: TGTGCCAGCAGCCCAGGGCGCCTAGCGGGGTCCTACAATGAGCAGTTCTTC
j_call: TRBJ2-1
v_call: TRBV7-9
clone_size: once
cdr3_length: 17
d_call: TRBD2

cdr3_aa: CAWGRGLSGDTQYF
cdr3_nt: TGTGCCTGGGGTCGCGGACTGTCCGGAGATACGCAGTATTTT
j_call: TRBJ2-3
v_call: TRBV30
clone_size: .
cdr3_length: 14
d_call: .

cdr3_aa: CASSLSYEQYF
cdr3_nt: TGTGCCAGCAGCCTGTCCTACGAGCAGTACTTC
j_call: TRBJ2-7
v_call: TRBV7-2
clone_size: .
cdr3_length: 11
d_call: .

cdr3_aa: CASSYPTNTYEQYF
cdr3_nt: TGTGCCAGCAGTTACCCGACTAATACCTACGAGCAGTACTTC
j_call: TRBJ2-7
v_call: TRBV6-2/TRBV6-3
clone_size: few
cdr3_length: 14
d_call: .

cdr3_aa: CASSVASQGGETQYF
cdr3_nt: TGTGCCAGCAGCGTAGCTTCTCAGGGTGGAGAGACCCAGTACTTC
j_call: TRBJ2-5
v_call: TRBV9
clone_size: .
cdr3_length: 15
d_call: .

cdr3_aa: CASTYGSAPQYF
cdr3_nt: TGTGCCAGCACCTACGGAAGCGCGCCGCAGTACTTC
j_call: TRBJ2-7
v_call: TRBV6-6
clone_size: .
cdr3_length: 12
d_call: .

cdr3_aa: CASSSVTGELFF
cdr3_nt: TGTGCCAGCAGCTCGGTGACCGGGGAGCTGTTTTTT
j_call: TRBJ2-2
v_call: TRBV5-4
clone_size: .
cdr3_length: 12
d_call: .

cdr3_aa: CAWTGQITDTQYF
cdr3_nt: TGTGCCTGGACGGGACAGATCACAGATACGCAGTATTTT
j_call: TRBJ2-3
v_call: TRBV30
clone_size: .
cdr3_length: 13
d_call: TRBD1

cdr3_aa: CASSLGTGGIYEQYF
cdr3_nt: TGTGCCAGCAGTTTGGGGACGGGGGGGATCTACGAGCAGTACTTC
j_call: TRBJ2-7
v_call: TRBV28
clone_size: .
cdr3_length: 15
d_call: TRBD2

cdr3_aa: CASSWIGGDTQYF
cdr3_nt: TGTGCCAGCAGTTGGATAGGGGGAGATACGCAGTATTTT
j_call: TRBJ2-3
v_call: TRBV27
clone_size: .
cdr3_length: 13
d_call: .

cdr3_aa: CASSFDVRGVYGYTF
cdr3_nt: TGTGCCAGCAGCTTCGATGTCCGGGGAGTCTATGGCTACACCTTC
j_call: TRBJ1-2
v_call: TRBV11-1
clone_size: .
cdr3_length: 15
d_call: .

cdr3_aa: CASSTEGQAVYEQYF
cdr3_nt: TGTGCCAGCAGTACCGAGGGACAGGCCGTATACGAGCAGTACTTC
j_call: TRBJ2-7
v_call: TRBV28
clone_size: .
cdr3_length: 15
d_call: TRBD1

cdr3_aa: CASSVSPSGTGETQYF
cdr3_nt: TGCGCCAGCAGCGTTTCTCCGTCGGGAACCGGGGAGACCCAGTACTTC
j_call: TRBJ2-5
v_call: TRBV5-1
clone_size: .
cdr3_length: 16
d_call: .

cdr3_aa: CASSPSRQLTQETQYF
cdr3_nt: TGTGCCAGCAGCCCTAGTCGACAGCTGACGCAGGAGACCCAGTACTTC
j_call: TRBJ2-5
v_call: TRBV7-8
clone_size: .
cdr3_length: 16
d_call: .

cdr3_aa: CASSLMASPLHF
cdr3_nt: TGTGCCAGCAGTTTAATGGCTTCACCCCTCCACTTT
j_call: TRBJ1-6
v_call: TRBV12-3/TRBV12-4
clone_size: .
cdr3_length: 12
d_call: .

cdr3_aa: CASSYTRTSGAPYEQYF
cdr3_nt: TGTGCCAGCAGTTACACCCGGACTAGCGGGGCCCCCTACGAGCAGTACTTC
j_call: TRBJ2-7
v_call: TRBV6-2/TRBV6-3
clone_size: .
cdr3_length: 17
d_call: TRBD2

cdr3_aa: CSVETSGRTYEQYF
cdr3_nt: TGCAGCGTGGAGACTAGCGGGAGGACCTACGAGCAGTACTTC
j_call: TRBJ2-7
v_call: TRBV29-1
clone_size: .
cdr3_length: 14
d_call: TRBD2

cdr3_aa: CASSQGERGITGELFF
cdr3_nt: TGTGCCAGCAGCCAAGGTGAGCGGGGGATCACCGGGGAGCTGTTTTTT
j_call: TRBJ2-2
v_call: TRBV4-2
clone_size: .
cdr3_length: 16
d_call: TRBD2

cdr3_aa: CASSRDRAPQHF
cdr3_nt: TGTGCCAGCAGCCGGGACAGGGCTCCCCAGCATTTT
j_call: TRBJ1-5
v_call: TRBV7-8
clone_size: .
cdr3_length: 12
d_call: TRBD1

cdr3_aa: CASSLRTGGASQPQHF
cdr3_nt: TGTGCCAGCAGCTTACGAACAGGGGGCGCTTCTCAGCCCCAGCATTTT
j_call: TRBJ1-5
v_call: TRBV5-8
clone_size: few
cdr3_length: 16
d_call: TRBD1

cdr3_aa: CASSSYLGSEAFF
cdr3_nt: TGTGCCAGCAGCTCCTATCTAGGTTCTGAAGCTTTCTTT
j_call: TRBJ1-1
v_call: TRBV13
clone_size: .
cdr3_length: 13
d_call: .